The T cell receptor beta chain described here comes from a study of a mutant IDH1 vaccine in newly diagnosed glioma. Study at large: All eight of the vaccinations patients received fell in weeks 1, 3, 5, 7, 11, 15, 19 and 23. Previous treatment comprised radiotherapy, temozolomide, or both, mostly both.

Time point here: week 5, during vaccination. Doses consisted of 300 ug of mutant IDH1 20-mer peptide each, paired with topical imiquimod. The CDR3 runs to 15 residues. The V segment lost 3 bases and the J segment 11 bases; nucleotides outside the gene matches: 10. Germline assignment: CDR1 SGHTA and CDR2 FQGNSA. Study-level findings and limits: It was about 92% of patients that developed vaccine-induced immune responses.

A word on this clone: Its antigen is as yet unknown.

Measured with immunoSEQ multiplex PCR; TCRdb has only the in-frame clones, and not every one. Of approximately 61,000 clones in the sample, around 80% were seen once. Material: PBMCs, obtained from a glioma patient whose treatment included an IDH1 peptide vaccine. The sequence derives from a woman aged 45-65 years with glioma. The gene calls are TRBV7-2 and TRBJ2-1; 10 positions agree with TRBD2. The CDR3 loop reads CASSLNPSGGRQQFF. CDR3 nucleotide sequence: TGTGCCAGCAGCTTGAATCCTAGCGGGGGTAGGCAGCAGTTCTTC.